The rows below give T cell receptor beta chains drawn from one sample of a study of blood T cell repertoires in COVID-19. Assay used: immunoSEQ multiplex PCR; TCRdb lists only in-frame clones, some missing. This table has 250,000 to 300,000 clones, about four fifths appearing once. The sample was peripheral blood. Receptors were obtained from an older woman with active or convalescent COVID-19. The CDR3 runs from the conserved cysteine through the conserved F or W. Fields, in order: clone size, J gene, D gene, V gene, CDR3 protein, CDR3 DNA. D genes are given only for firm matches. Clone size is not always given. Where it is, it says once, few, many or a class for expanded clones.

clone_size: -
j_call: TRBJ2-3
d_call: -
v_call: TRBV7-3
cdr3_aa: CASSLNTGDTQYF
cdr3_nt: TGTGCCAGCAGCTTAAACACAGGGGATACGCAGTATTTT

clone_size: -
j_call: TRBJ1-6
d_call: -
v_call: TRBV2
cdr3_aa: CASSEQFGTGRTPLHF
cdr3_nt: TGTGCCAGCAGTGAACAGTTCGGCACAGGGAGAACACCCCTCCACTTT

clone_size: -
j_call: TRBJ1-4
d_call: TRBD1
v_call: TRBV19
cdr3_aa: CASIRGPNEKLFF
cdr3_nt: TGTGCCAGCATCAGGGGGCCTAATGAAAAACTGTTTTTT

clone_size: -
j_call: TRBJ1-1
d_call: TRBD1
v_call: TRBV5-6
cdr3_aa: CASSPTGRGWDTEAFF
cdr3_nt: TGTGCCAGCAGCCCGACAGGGAGAGGATGGGACACTGAAGCTTTCTTT

clone_size: -
j_call: TRBJ1-5
d_call: -
v_call: TRBV12-3/TRBV12-4
cdr3_aa: CASSRVFNQPQHF
cdr3_nt: TGTGCCAGCAGTCGGGTCTTCAATCAGCCCCAGCATTTT

clone_size: -
j_call: TRBJ1-2
d_call: TRBD1
v_call: TRBV5-4
cdr3_aa: CASLGGTGFNYGYTF
cdr3_nt: TGTGCCAGCCTGGGGGGGACAGGATTTAACTATGGCTACACCTTC

clone_size: -
j_call: TRBJ2-1
d_call: TRBD2
v_call: TRBV27
cdr3_aa: CASSWPGLAGGPSYNEQFF
cdr3_nt: TGTGCCAGCAGTTGGCCGGGACTAGCGGGGGGGCCCTCCTACAATGAGCAGTTCTTC

clone_size: -
j_call: TRBJ2-2
d_call: -
v_call: TRBV5-5
cdr3_aa: CASSFSGTMNTGELFF
cdr3_nt: TGTGCCAGCAGCTTTTCCGGGACAATGAACACCGGGGAGCTGTTTTTT

clone_size: -
j_call: TRBJ2-1
d_call: -
v_call: TRBV10-2
cdr3_aa: CAIQGGLGYNEQFF
cdr3_nt: TGCGCCATCCAGGGGGGCCTGGGTTACAATGAGCAGTTCTTC

clone_size: -
j_call: TRBJ1-1
d_call: -
v_call: TRBV5-1
cdr3_aa: CASSLVWQDRIGTEAFF
cdr3_nt: TGCGCCAGCAGCTTGGTCTGGCAGGATCGCATTGGCACTGAAGCTTTCTTT

clone_size: -
j_call: TRBJ1-4
d_call: -
v_call: TRBV19
cdr3_aa: CASTQQSGRSEKLFF
cdr3_nt: TGTGCCAGTACGCAACAGTCAGGGCGGTCCGAAAAACTGTTTTTT

clone_size: -
j_call: TRBJ2-5
d_call: TRBD2
v_call: TRBV14
cdr3_aa: CASSQVAGDQETQYF
cdr3_nt: TGTGCCAGCAGCCAAGTAGCGGGGGATCAAGAGACCCAGTACTTC

clone_size: -
j_call: TRBJ2-3
d_call: -
v_call: TRBV18
cdr3_aa: CASSAGADTQYF
cdr3_nt: TGTGCCAGCTCTGCGGGCGCAGATACGCAGTATTTT

clone_size: -
j_call: TRBJ1-2
d_call: -
v_call: TRBV6-4
cdr3_aa: CASSLFQGDYGYTF
cdr3_nt: TGTGCCAGCAGTCTCTTTCAGGGCGACTATGGCTACACCTTC

clone_size: -
j_call: TRBJ1-5
d_call: TRBD1
v_call: TRBV19
cdr3_aa: CASSIGPSGGGQPQHF
cdr3_nt: TGTGCCAGTAGTATAGGCCCGTCAGGGGGAGGTCAGCCCCAGCATTTT

clone_size: -
j_call: TRBJ1-2
d_call: TRBD1
v_call: TRBV18
cdr3_aa: CASSSTTGVGGYTF
cdr3_nt: TGTGCCAGCTCATCGACGACAGGGGTGGGAGGCTACACCTTC

clone_size: -
j_call: TRBJ2-7
d_call: -
v_call: TRBV2
cdr3_aa: CASSGYGRGTYEQYF
cdr3_nt: TGTGCCAGCAGTGGGTACGGCAGGGGAACCTACGAGCAGTACTTC

clone_size: -
j_call: TRBJ1-2
d_call: TRBD1
v_call: TRBV7-2
cdr3_aa: CASSFYPPGQGDDYGYTF
cdr3_nt: TGTGCCAGCAGCTTTTACCCGCCGGGACAGGGCGATGACTATGGCTACACCTTC

clone_size: -
j_call: TRBJ2-2
d_call: -
v_call: TRBV9
cdr3_aa: CASSPLTGELFF
cdr3_nt: TGTGCCAGCAGCCCACTCACCGGGGAGCTGTTTTTT

clone_size: few
j_call: TRBJ1-1
d_call: -
v_call: TRBV2
cdr3_aa: CASIPSRGQNTEAFF
cdr3_nt: TGTGCCAGCATCCCCTCAAGGGGACAGAACACTGAAGCTTTCTTT

clone_size: -
j_call: TRBJ2-4
d_call: -
v_call: TRBV6-6
cdr3_aa: CASETKAKNIQYF
cdr3_nt: TGTGCCAGCGAGACTAAAGCCAAAAACATTCAGTACTTC

clone_size: -
j_call: TRBJ2-1
d_call: -
v_call: TRBV30
cdr3_aa: CAWSSEQHSYNEQFF
cdr3_nt: TGTGCCTGGAGTAGTGAACAGCACTCCTACAATGAGCAGTTCTTC

clone_size: -
j_call: TRBJ1-6
d_call: TRBD1
v_call: TRBV5-4
cdr3_aa: CASSPLTGGAWSPLHF
cdr3_nt: TGTGCCAGCAGCCCTTTGACAGGGGGCGCGTGGTCACCCCTCCACTTT

clone_size: few
j_call: TRBJ1-4
d_call: TRBD1
v_call: TRBV7-8
cdr3_aa: CASSSWTGAPTNNEKLFF
cdr3_nt: TGTGCCAGCAGCTCATGGACAGGCGCTCCAACTAATAATGAAAAACTGTTTTTT

clone_size: -
j_call: TRBJ2-5
d_call: TRBD2
v_call: TRBV4-1
cdr3_aa: CASSPSPGLAGGGGAQYF
cdr3_nt: TGCGCCAGCAGCCCGTCGCCGGGACTAGCGGGGGGGGGCGGGGCCCAGTACTTC

clone_size: -
j_call: TRBJ2-1
d_call: TRBD2
v_call: TRBV10-3
cdr3_aa: CAVTSGGRNEQFF
cdr3_nt: TGTGCCGTAACTAGCGGGGGGCGGAATGAGCAGTTCTTC

clone_size: -
j_call: TRBJ2-7
d_call: -
v_call: TRBV15
cdr3_aa: CATSREVRTYEQYF
cdr3_nt: TGTGCCACCAGCAGAGAGGTGAGAACCTACGAGCAGTACTTC

clone_size: -
j_call: TRBJ1-3
d_call: -
v_call: TRBV21-1
cdr3_aa: CASTDRGNGNTIYF
cdr3_nt: TGTGCCAGCACTGACAGGGGAAATGGAAACACCATATATTTT

clone_size: -
j_call: TRBJ1-1
d_call: -
v_call: TRBV12-3/TRBV12-4
cdr3_aa: CASSLTGFTEAFF
cdr3_nt: TGTGCCAGCAGTCTTACAGGGTTTACTGAAGCTTTCTTT

clone_size: few
j_call: TRBJ2-7
d_call: -
v_call: TRBV19
cdr3_aa: CASSITGTGGNGQYF
cdr3_nt: TGTGCCAGTAGCATCACCGGGACCGGGGGTAATGGGCAGTACTTC

clone_size: -
j_call: TRBJ2-1
d_call: TRBD2
v_call: TRBV4-1
cdr3_aa: CASSQEASGGPGRFF
cdr3_nt: TGCGCCAGCAGCCAAGAGGCTAGCGGGGGGCCGGGGAGGTTCTTC

clone_size: -
j_call: TRBJ2-3
d_call: TRBD2
v_call: TRBV10-3
cdr3_aa: CAISESSNSGGADTQYF
cdr3_nt: TGTGCCATCAGTGAGTCTTCTAATAGCGGGGGGGCTGACACGCAGTATTTT

clone_size: -
j_call: TRBJ2-7
d_call: -
v_call: TRBV12-3/TRBV12-4
cdr3_aa: CASSPRPYEQYF
cdr3_nt: TGTGCCAGCAGCCCTAGACCCTACGAGCAGTACTTC

clone_size: -
j_call: TRBJ1-5
d_call: -
v_call: TRBV6-6
cdr3_aa: CASRGGVSNQPQHF
cdr3_nt: TGTGCCAGCCGGGGGGGCGTTAGCAATCAGCCCCAGCATTTT

clone_size: -
j_call: TRBJ1-1
d_call: -
v_call: TRBV5-1
cdr3_aa: CASSFDQGKAFF
cdr3_nt: TGCGCCAGCAGCTTTGATCAGGGGAAAGCTTTCTTT

clone_size: few
j_call: TRBJ1-6
d_call: -
v_call: TRBV21-1
cdr3_aa: CASSATCGGGSPLHF
cdr3_nt: TGTGCCAGCAGCGCGACTTGCGGGGGTGGCTCACCCCTCCACTTT

clone_size: -
j_call: TRBJ1-2
d_call: TRBD1
v_call: TRBV7-9
cdr3_aa: CASREGTGVTYGYTF
cdr3_nt: TGTGCCAGCAGGGAGGGGACAGGAGTTACCTATGGCTACACCTTC

clone_size: -
j_call: TRBJ1-1
d_call: -
v_call: TRBV19
cdr3_aa: CASSIGAGFTNTEAFF
cdr3_nt: TGTGCCAGTAGTATAGGAGCAGGGTTTACGAACACTGAAGCTTTCTTT

clone_size: -
j_call: TRBJ2-3
d_call: TRBD2
v_call: TRBV14
cdr3_aa: CASSQGLAGRLTDTQYF
cdr3_nt: TGTGCCAGCAGCCAAGGGCTAGCGGGGAGGCTCACAGATACGCAGTATTTT

clone_size: -
j_call: TRBJ2-1
d_call: -
v_call: TRBV29-1
cdr3_aa: CSVELDPRGEQFF
cdr3_nt: TGCAGCGTTGAATTGGACCCTCGGGGGGAGCAGTTCTTC

clone_size: -
j_call: TRBJ2-1
d_call: -
v_call: TRBV29-1
cdr3_aa: CSVVRGGTTLLYNEQFF
cdr3_nt: TGCAGCGTTGTAAGAGGTGGGACAACACTCCTCTACAATGAGCAGTTCTTC

clone_size: few
j_call: TRBJ1-5
d_call: TRBD1
v_call: TRBV5-5
cdr3_aa: CASSFSQGSNQPQHF
cdr3_nt: TGTGCCAGCAGCTTCTCACAGGGGAGCAATCAGCCCCAGCATTTT

clone_size: -
j_call: TRBJ1-4
d_call: -
v_call: TRBV19
cdr3_aa: CASSKSREAEKLFF
cdr3_nt: TGTGCCAGTAGTAAAAGTAGGGAGGCGGAAAAACTGTTTTTT

clone_size: once
j_call: TRBJ1-6
d_call: -
v_call: TRBV21-1
cdr3_aa: CASTQGASYPLCLSPLHF
cdr3_nt: TGTGCCAGCACCCAGGGGGCATCCTATCCCTTGTGCCTTTCACCCCTCCACTTT

clone_size: -
j_call: TRBJ1-5
d_call: -
v_call: TRBV30
cdr3_aa: CAWTLIPPIVHQPQHF
cdr3_nt: TGTGCCTGGACCCTTATACCCCCGATAGTCCATCAGCCCCAGCATTTT

clone_size: -
j_call: TRBJ2-5
d_call: TRBD2
v_call: TRBV6-5
cdr3_aa: CASSYSSGVHETQYF
cdr3_nt: TGTGCCAGCAGTTACTCGAGCGGGGTACATGAGACCCAGTACTTC

clone_size: -
j_call: TRBJ1-2
d_call: -
v_call: TRBV2
cdr3_aa: CASIPQTGQSYGYTF
cdr3_nt: TGTGCCAGCATTCCCCAAACTGGACAGTCTTATGGCTACACCTTC

clone_size: -
j_call: TRBJ1-2
d_call: TRBD1
v_call: TRBV4-3
cdr3_aa: CASSQNLQGTYGYTF
cdr3_nt: TGCGCCAGCAGCCAGAACTTACAGGGGACCTATGGCTACACCTTC

clone_size: -
j_call: TRBJ1-2
d_call: -
v_call: TRBV3-1/TRBV3-2
cdr3_aa: CASSQLRTELYGYTF
cdr3_nt: TGTGCCAGCAGCCAACTTCGGACAGAGCTCTATGGCTACACCTTC

clone_size: -
j_call: TRBJ2-5
d_call: TRBD2
v_call: TRBV9
cdr3_aa: CASSPHLPGTSDQETQYF
cdr3_nt: TGTGCCAGCAGCCCCCACCTGCCTGGGACTAGCGACCAAGAGACCCAGTACTTC

clone_size: many
j_call: TRBJ1-1
d_call: TRBD1
v_call: TRBV7-3
cdr3_aa: CASSLQGGAEAFF
cdr3_nt: TGTGCCAGCAGCTTACAGGGGGGCGCTGAAGCTTTCTTT

clone_size: -
j_call: TRBJ1-2
d_call: -
v_call: TRBV7-9
cdr3_aa: CASSLYDRSRGGYTF
cdr3_nt: TGTGCCAGCAGCTTATATGACAGATCGCGAGGCGGCTACACCTTC

clone_size: -
j_call: TRBJ1-3
d_call: TRBD1
v_call: TRBV2
cdr3_aa: CASRSNRGAGNTIYF
cdr3_nt: TGTGCCAGCAGATCAAACAGGGGGGCTGGAAACACCATATATTTT

clone_size: -
j_call: TRBJ1-1
d_call: TRBD1
v_call: TRBV7-9
cdr3_aa: CAGEHELGQGNTEAFF
cdr3_nt: TGTGCCGGAGAGCACGAGCTTGGACAGGGGAACACTGAAGCTTTCTTT

clone_size: -
j_call: TRBJ1-2
d_call: -
v_call: TRBV7-2
cdr3_aa: CASSFRNSAGNGYTF
cdr3_nt: TGTGCCAGCAGCTTTCGGAACTCGGCAGGGAATGGCTACACCTTC

clone_size: -
j_call: TRBJ1-2
d_call: TRBD1
v_call: TRBV2
cdr3_aa: CASNARGGDRGHGYTF
cdr3_nt: TGTGCCAGCAACGCCCGGGGGGGAGACAGGGGGCATGGCTACACCTTC